This entry lists 19 T cell receptor beta chains sequenced from one sample in a study of T cell repertoires in cytomegalovirus infection. Their target antigens are unknown. Using its own MiXCR run on the reads, TCRdb lists one record per CDR3 protein. The sample comprises around 50,000 distinct CDR3 sequences, over 15% of which are singletons, and around 27% rests with the top ten. This specimen was CD8+ T cells from cultured PBMCs, taken from culture after CMV antigen stimulation. Source of these receptors: a human donor in good health (CMV status not recorded). Some clones in this sample may be carry-over from other donors' samples.

This clonotype has just a few counts. The rearrangement joins TRBV7-6 to TRBJ2-1; unclear D gene. Trimming left V 5 bases short and J 6 bases short, with 8 bases between. The germline CDR1 and CDR2 sequences are SGHVS and FNYEAQ. The length of the CDR3 is 12 residues. CDR3 sequence reads: CASSHSSNEQFF. The CDR3, as DNA: TGTGCCAGCAGCCACTCGAGCAATGAGCAGTTCTTC.

This clonotype has a count of ten or more. This chain uses TRBV6-5 with TRBJ1-2; D is uncertain. The V and J ends lost 8 bases and 6 bases respectively, with 19 bases between them. Germline V gene data show CDR1 as MNHEY and CDR2 as SVGAGI. This CDR3 has 14 residues. The CDR3 region has the DNA TGTGCCAGCCCCTACCGCTGCAAGGGAGATGGCTACACCTTC. Protein: CASPYRCKGDGYTF.

In its sample, this clonotype was seen many times. The chain employs TRBV7-9 and TRBJ2-2, with D maybe TRBD2 (5 bases). This CDR3 contains 12 residues. Trimming removed 3 bases from V and 6 bases from J, with 5 bases in between. CDR1 is SEHNR, CDR2 FQNEAQ, per germline (reference sequence). The CDR3, as DNA: TGTGCCAGCAGCTTCGGGGCCGGGGAGCTGTTTTTT. Residues: CASSFGAGELFF.

The chain has TRBV7-2 and TRBJ2-1, with TRBD2 identical over 9 bases. V lost 4 bases, J lost 6 bases, and 10 bases stayed unmatched. Germline V gene data show CDR1 as SGHTA and CDR2 as FQGNSA. The CDR3 runs 16 residues. CDR3 in DNA: TGTGCCAGCAGCTCCCATAGCGGGAGTGTCCCCAATGAGCAGTTCTTC. Translated: CASSSHSGSVPNEQFF.

This clonotype appeared once. The chain links TRBV29-1 to TRBJ1-1; D gene unclear. Deletions cut 3 bases from V and 8 bases from J, with 7 bases between. The CDR3 length is 10 residues. CDR1 is SQVTM, CDR2 ANQGSEA, per germline. CDR3 in DNA: TGCAGCGTTGATATTATGGAAGCTTTCTTT. Amino acid sequence: CSVDIMEAFF.

The chain has TRBV7-9 and TRBJ2-5, with 7 bases that match TRBD2. Germline lookup yields CDR1 SEHNR and CDR2 FQNEAQ (reference sequence). The CDR3 extends over 13 amino acids. J was trimmed by 5 bases and V by 5 bases; bases with no gene match: 5. The CDR3: CASSTRDYETQYF. CDR3 bases: TGTGCCAGCAGCACCCGGGACTACGAGACCCAGTACTTC.

This clonotype appeared a few times. The rearrangement uses TRBV7-6 and TRBJ2-1; D may be TRBD1 (6 bases). CDR1 SGHVS and CDR2 FNYEAQ come from the germline V gene. The CDR3 covers 15 residues. V was clipped by 4 bases and J by 7 bases, with 17 bases between them. The CDR3 loop reads CASSSTGLRENEQFF. The CDR3, as DNA: TGTGCCAGCAGCTCTACAGGGTTGAGAGAAAATGAGCAGTTCTTC. Filled out from reference TRBV7-6 and TRBJ2-1, the complete variable domain reads GAGVSQSPRYKVTKRGQDVALRCDPISGHVSLYWYRQALGQGPEFLTYFNYEAQQDKSGLPNDRFSAERPEGSISTLTIQRTEQRDSAMYRCASSSTGLRENEQFFGPGTRLTVL.

A few counts support this clonotype. This chain links TRBV7-2 with TRBJ2-1; no clear D gene. Germline values: CDR1 SGHTA, CDR2 FQGNSA. The CDR3 has 15 amino acids. V was shortened by 3 bases and J by 0 bases, with 9 bases between the two germline ends. As DNA, the CDR3 is TGTGCCAGCAGCTTGATAAAAAACTCCTACAATGAGCAGTTCTTC. Its protein is CASSLIKNSYNEQFF.

This rearrangement joins TRBV12-3 or TRBV12-4 to TRBJ1-1; D ambiguous. CDR3 size: 14 residues. V was shortened by 10 bases and J by 0 bases, with 15 bases between the two germline ends. In DNA form, the CDR3 reads TGTGCCATCCTGGGTGGCACCCTGAACACTGAAGCTTTCTTT. This encodes CAILGGTLNTEAFF.

This clonotype came up many times. This chain connects TRBV7-6 to TRBJ1-2; 7 bases line up with TRBD1. Germline CDR1 and CDR2: SGHVS and FNYEAQ. V was pared by 5 bases and J by 1 base, with 10 bases of the junction left unmatched. The CDR3 runs to 16 residues. CDR3 region: CASSPAGTAYNYGYTF. DNA of the CDR3: TGTGCCAGCAGCCCTGCTGGGACAGCCTATAACTATGGCTACACCTTC.

This clonotype was found a few times. The chain recombines TRBV7-9 with TRBJ2-1; D remains ambiguous. Germline-derived CDR1 and CDR2 are SEHNR and FQNEAQ (reference sequence). The CDR3 contains 16 residues. The V end was cut by 0 bases, the J end by 2 bases, with 11 bases between. CDR3 coding DNA: TGTGCCAGCAGCTTAGCTTGGTCAGTCGCCTACAATGAGCAGTTCTTC. Amino acids: CASSLAWSVAYNEQFF. The entire variable domain, with the rest obtained from reference TRBV7-9 and TRBJ2-1, is as follows: DTGVSQNPRHKITKRGQNVTFRCDPISEHNRLYWYRQTLGQGPEFLTYFQNEAQLEKSRLLSDRFSAERPKGSFSTLEIQRTEQGDSAMYLCASSLAWSVAYNEQFFGPGTRLTVL.

This chain uses TRBV11-3 with TRBJ2-1, with TRBD2 as a possible D gene (6 bases). Germline V CDR1 and CDR2: SGHNT, YENEEA. The CDR3 consists of 13 residues. V was clipped by 5 bases and J by 6 bases, with 11 bases between them. The DNA for the CDR3 is TGTGCCAGCAGCGGCGGGACTTCCAATGAGCAGTTCTTC. Protein: CASSGGTSNEQFF.

This clonotype turned up a few times. The rearrangement joins TRBV7-3 to TRBJ2-1; 8 bases fit TRBD2. From germline, CDR1 is SGHTA and CDR2 FQGTGA. This CDR3 spans 16 amino acids. Trimming took 1 base from V and 2 from J; bases not matched to a gene: 4. CDR3 sequence reads: CASSLMGGRPYNEQFF. In nucleotides, the CDR3 is TGTGCCAGCAGCTTAATGGGCGGGAGGCCCTACAATGAGCAGTTCTTC.

The rearrangement joins TRBV2 to TRBJ2-3, with D perhaps TRBD2 (5 bases). The CDR3 spans 12 residues. Trimming removed 6 bases at V and 3 bases at J, with 7 bases between. Germline CDR1 reads SNHLY; CDR2 reads FYNNEI. The CDR3 is CASRGVTDTQYF. For the CDR3, the DNA is TGTGCCAGCAGGGGAGTTACAGATACGCAGTATTTT.

The rearrangement joins TRBV27 to TRBJ2-7; no clear D. CDR1 and CDR2 (germline): MNHEY, SMNVEV (reference sequence). The V end lost 3 bases, the J end lost 0 bases, and 9 bases lay between the germline ends. This CDR3 has 14 residues. The CDR3 coding sequence is TGTGCCAGCAGTTTCGCTGCTGGCTCCTACGAGCAGTACTTC. Translation gives CASSFAAGSYEQYF.

This clonotype was recorded a few times. This chain joins TRBV24-1 and TRBJ2-7; tentative D call: TRBD2 (5 bases). V shed 9 bases and J shed 5 bases, with 19 bases lying between them. The germline gives CDR1 KGHDR, CDR2 SFDVKD. CDR3 size: 14 residues. CDR3 bases: TGTGCCACCCCACTCACGGGAAGGGATCACGAGCAGTACTTC. The encoded protein is CATPLTGRDHEQYF.

The table lists this clonotype with many counts. The chain links TRBV7-2 to TRBJ2-7; 10 bases agree with TRBD2. Per the germline V gene, CDR1 is SGHTA and CDR2 is FQGNSA. The CDR3 spans 17 residues. V lost 0 bases, J lost 4 bases, and 9 bases stayed unmatched. The CDR3 loop reads CASSLARELAGPYEQYF. In DNA form, the CDR3 reads TGTGCCAGCAGCTTAGCACGGGAACTAGCGGGACCTTACGAGCAGTACTTC.

This chain uses TRBV4-1 with TRBJ2-1, with D possibly TRBD1 on 6 matching bases. V lost 4 bases, J lost 3 bases, and 13 bases lay in between. This CDR3 contains 15 residues. Germline V gene data show CDR1 as MGHRA and CDR2 as YSYEKL. CDR3 sequence (DNA): TGCGCCAGCAGCCCGTCGCACAGGGTCTACAATGAGCAGTTCTTC. As protein: CASSPSHRVYNEQFF.

This chain uses TRBV7-2 with TRBJ2-7; 10 positions match TRBD2. The CDR3 spans 18 residues. The V and J ends lost 3 bases and 0 bases, in that order; junction bases with no gene match: 11. Germline V gene sequence: CDR1 SGHTA, CDR2 FQGNSA. DNA of the CDR3: TGTGCCAGCAGCTTTAGTAGGGCCCCTAGCGGGAGCTCCTACGAGCAGTACTTC. Translation gives CASSFSRAPSGSSYEQYF.